This TCR beta chain was retrieved from a study of control samples from healthy donors and cancer patients. The data were produced by immunoSEQ multiplex PCR, yet TCRdb's version contains in-frame clones alone and is incomplete. The table has around 94,000 clones, about 92% seen once. With 2 bases removed from V and 3 bases from J, the gap between germline ends came to 14 bases. This CDR3 has 16 amino acids. Germline V gene data show CDR1 as LGHNT and CDR2 as FRNRAP. The clonotype was recovered from a woman aged 30 to 39 in good health. The sequencing input was blood. The V call is TRBV12-5, the J call TRBJ2-1, with D possibly being TRBD2 (6 bases). The CDR3 DNA is TGTGCTAGTGGTTTGACCGGGAGCCCCGTCTACAATGAGCAGTTCTTC. Translation gives CASGLTGSPVYNEQFF.